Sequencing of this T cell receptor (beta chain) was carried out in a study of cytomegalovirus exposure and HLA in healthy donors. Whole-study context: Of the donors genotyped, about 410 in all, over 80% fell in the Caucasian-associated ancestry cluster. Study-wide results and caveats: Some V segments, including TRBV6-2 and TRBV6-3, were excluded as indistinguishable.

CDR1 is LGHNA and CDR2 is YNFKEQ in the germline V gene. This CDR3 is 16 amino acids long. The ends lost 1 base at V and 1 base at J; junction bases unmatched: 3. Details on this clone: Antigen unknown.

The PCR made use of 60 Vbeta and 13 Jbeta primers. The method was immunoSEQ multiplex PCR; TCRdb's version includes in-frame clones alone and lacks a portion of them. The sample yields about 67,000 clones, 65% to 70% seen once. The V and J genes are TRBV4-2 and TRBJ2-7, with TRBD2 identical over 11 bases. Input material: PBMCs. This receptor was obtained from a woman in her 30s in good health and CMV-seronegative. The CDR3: CASSQVSSGGSYEQYF. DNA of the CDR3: TGTGCCAGCAGCCAAGTCTCTAGCGGGGGGTCCTACGAGCAGTACTTC.